These 7 T cell receptor beta chains were all obtained from the same sample, sequenced in a study of shared clonotypes between healthy human individuals (dated by TCRdb to the early 2020s). The library was prepared using the immunoSEQ multiplex PCR assay. TCRdb carries this immuneACCESS record with in-frame sequences only. Its versions omit some clonotypes, under half of them owing to an unresolved V gene in the studies checked, with the rest unexplained. The sample table shows about 2.4 million clones, and 93% are seen once. The ten largest make up around 0.37% of the sample. Sequencing was carried out using naive CD4+ T cells from PBMCs. This specimen's cell subset or site label, per the study, means: CD45RA+ positively selected. All receptors derive from a man in his late teens or twenties in good health. Some clones in this sample may be carry-over from other donors' samples.

The chain couples TRBV28 to TRBJ1-5; D gene ambiguous. Deletions cut 11 bases from V and 5 bases from J, with 16 bases between. Germline assignment: CDR1 MDHEN and CDR2 SYDVKM. This CDR3 contains 13 residues. DNA for the CDR3: TGTGCCGGACGGCGTTCGGGTTATCAGCCCCAGCATTTT. Amino acids: CAGRRSGYQPQHF.

Here the CDR3 DNA reads TGTGCCAGCAGTAAAGGACAGGGGGCAACGTCACCCCTCCACTTT. This codes for CASSKGQGATSPLHF. This chain joins TRBV6-6 and TRBJ1-6, with 11 bases fitting TRBD1. The CDR3 runs 15 residues. From germline, CDR1 is MNHNY and CDR2 SVGAGI (reference sequence). The junction had 7 bases not matched to a gene; V was cut back by 5 bases and J by 10 bases.

J is TRBJ2-4 and V is TRBV18, with a tentative D call TRBD1 (6 bases). Germline values: CDR1 KGHSH, CDR2 LQKENI. V lost 3 bases to trimming and J lost 2 bases, with 11 bases between them. This CDR3 has 15 residues. The CDR3 coding sequence is TGTGCCAGCTCACCGGCAACAGGGACCAAAAACATTCAGTACTTC. Translated: CASSPATGTKNIQYF.

Worth noting for this clone: Other DNA sequences in the sample encode the same CDR3. The chain carries TRBV28 and TRBJ2-7; weak D call: TRBD1 (6 bases). CDR3 length equals 12 residues. V lost 6 bases and J 4 bases, leaving 10 bases between the germline ends. Germline V gene sequence: CDR1 MDHEN, CDR2 SYDVKM. CDR3 loop: CASRPGTYEQYF. CDR3 nucleotides: TGTGCCAGCAGACCCGGGACATACGAGCAGTACTTC.

V and J are TRBV5-1 and TRBJ1-4; TRBD1 agrees at 8 bases. With 4 bases clipped from V and 4 bases from J, the junction kept 3 bases outside the gene matches. Germline-derived CDR1 and CDR2 are SGHRS and YFSETQ. This CDR3 region has 14 residues. The CDR3 bases are TGCGCCAGCAGCCCACAGGGGGTTAATGAAAAACTGTTTTTT. Its translation is CASSPQGVNEKLFF.

This chain uses TRBV2 with TRBJ1-5, with D perhaps TRBD1 (6 bases). CDR3 length equals 15 residues. In germline, CDR1 is SNHLY, CDR2 FYNNEI. Trimming removed 5 bases at V and 0 bases at J, with 11 bases between. The CDR3 loop is CASSQDRHSNQPQHF. Here the CDR3 DNA reads TGTGCCAGCAGTCAGGACAGACATAGCAATCAGCCCCAGCATTTT. Filled out from reference TRBV2 and TRBJ1-5, the complete variable domain reads EPEVTQTPSHQVTQMGQEVILRCVPISNHLYFYWYRQILGQKVEFLVSFYNNEISEKSEIFDDQFSVERPDGSNFTLKIRSTKLEDSAMYFCASSQDRHSNQPQHFGDGTRLSIL.

This chain uses TRBV6-1 with TRBJ1-1, with 7 bases matching TRBD1. V lost 6 bases and J lost 2; bases outside the gene matches: 6. The CDR3 extends over 14 amino acids. CDR1 MNHNS and CDR2 SASEGT come from the germline V gene. The chain's CDR3 is CASRRRTGNTEAFF. CDR3 nucleotide sequence: TGTGCCAGCAGACGTAGGACAGGAAACACTGAAGCTTTCTTT.